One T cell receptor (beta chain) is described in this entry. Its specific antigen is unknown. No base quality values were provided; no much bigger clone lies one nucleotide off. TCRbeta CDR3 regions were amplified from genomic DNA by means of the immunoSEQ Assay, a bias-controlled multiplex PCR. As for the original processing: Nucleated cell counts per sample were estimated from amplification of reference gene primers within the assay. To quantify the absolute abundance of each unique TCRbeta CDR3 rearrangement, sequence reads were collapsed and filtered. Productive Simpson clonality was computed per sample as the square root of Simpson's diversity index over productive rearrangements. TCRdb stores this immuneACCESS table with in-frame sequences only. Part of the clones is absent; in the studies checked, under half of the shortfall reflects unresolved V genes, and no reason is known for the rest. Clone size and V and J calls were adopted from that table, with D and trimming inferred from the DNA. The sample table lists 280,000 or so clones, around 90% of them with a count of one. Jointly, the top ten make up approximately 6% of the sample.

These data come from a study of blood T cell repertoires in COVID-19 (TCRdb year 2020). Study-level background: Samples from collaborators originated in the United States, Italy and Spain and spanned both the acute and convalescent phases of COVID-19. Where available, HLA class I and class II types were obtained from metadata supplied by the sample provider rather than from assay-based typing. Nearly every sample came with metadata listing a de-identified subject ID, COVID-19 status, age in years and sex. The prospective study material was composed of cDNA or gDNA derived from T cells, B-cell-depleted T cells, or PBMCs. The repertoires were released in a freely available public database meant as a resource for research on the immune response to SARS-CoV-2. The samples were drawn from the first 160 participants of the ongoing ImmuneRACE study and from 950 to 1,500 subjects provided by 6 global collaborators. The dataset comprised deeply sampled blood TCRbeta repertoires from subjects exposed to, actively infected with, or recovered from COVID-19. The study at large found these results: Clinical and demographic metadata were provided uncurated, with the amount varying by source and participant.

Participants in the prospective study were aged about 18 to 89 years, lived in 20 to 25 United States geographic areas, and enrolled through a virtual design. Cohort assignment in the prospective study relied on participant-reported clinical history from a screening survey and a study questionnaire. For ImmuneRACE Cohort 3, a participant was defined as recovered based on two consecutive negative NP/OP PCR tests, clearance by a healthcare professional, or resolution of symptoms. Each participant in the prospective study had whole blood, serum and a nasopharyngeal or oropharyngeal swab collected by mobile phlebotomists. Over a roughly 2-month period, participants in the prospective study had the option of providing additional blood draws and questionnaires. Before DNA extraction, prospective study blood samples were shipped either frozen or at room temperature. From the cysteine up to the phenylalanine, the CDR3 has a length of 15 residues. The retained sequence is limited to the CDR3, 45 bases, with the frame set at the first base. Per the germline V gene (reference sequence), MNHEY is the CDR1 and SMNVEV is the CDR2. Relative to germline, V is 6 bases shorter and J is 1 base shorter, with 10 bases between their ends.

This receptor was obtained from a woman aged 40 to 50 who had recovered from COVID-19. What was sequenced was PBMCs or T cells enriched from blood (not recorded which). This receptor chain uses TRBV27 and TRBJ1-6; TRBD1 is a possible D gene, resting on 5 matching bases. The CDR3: CASRAGQSYNSPLHF. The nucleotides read TGTGCCAGCAGAGCCGGACAATCCTATAATTCACCCCTCCACTTT.